Described below is a single T cell receptor beta chain sequence and its context. Grouping used clinical history reported by participants in a survey and questionnaire. The CDR3 has 13 residues. V lost 6 bases and J lost 6, with 11 bases in between. Germline CDR1 reads ENHRY; CDR2 reads SYGVKD. These data are taken from a study of blood T cell repertoires in COVID-19. Original data processing: For nucleated cells, counts were estimated from reference gene primer amplification. The protocol was immunoSEQ multiplex PCR, while the TCRdb copy is restricted to in-frame clones and leaves out a portion. That table supplies the V and J calls and clone size; D and trimming were determined from the DNA. The sample lists 350,000 to 500,000 clones; nearly 90% were seen once.

The receptor comes from a woman under 30 who had been exposed to COVID-19. The rearrangement links TRBV10-3 to TRBJ2-2; tentatively, D is TRBD1 (6 bases). The sequencing sample was made of PBMCs or T cells enriched from blood (not recorded which). The CDR3 DNA follows: TGTGCCATCAGATTTTCAGGGGCCGGGGAGCTGTTTTTT. Its protein is CAIRFSGAGELFF.